This TCR beta chain appears in the sequencing data of a study of T cells in Graves' hyperthyroidism and ophthalmopathy. The source material, RNA transcripts, was used to amplify TCR beta CDR3 regions. A set of HTBI primers served as the primers for a first-round RT-PCR of the TCR CDR3. TCRdb re-analysed the multiplex PCR reads in MiXCR, keeping a single row per CDR3 protein. The sample includes some 250,000 distinct CDR3 sequences, about 14% of them seen just once. This clonotype was seen ten or more times. The CDR3 is 13 residues long. Germline V CDR1 and CDR2: LNHDA, SQIVND (reference sequence). Trimming pared 9 bases from V and 7 bases from J, leaving 16 bases between.

The sequenced sample was blood. This receptor was identified in a woman in her 40s with Graves' hyperthyroidism that later progressed to Graves' ophthalmopathy. This chain joins TRBV19 and TRBJ2-1; tentatively, D is TRBD2 (5 bases). The CDR3 DNA follows: TGTGCCAGCAGCTCGCGGACTGGGAATGAGCAGTTCTTC. Translation gives CASSSRTGNEQFF.